This TCR beta chain was recovered during a study of blood T cell dynamics during melanoma immunotherapy. Background on the study: Metastatic melanoma patients received first-line pembrolizumab or nivolumab plus ipilimumab.

The time point denotes: week 3, after first cycle of checkpoint inhibitor. Blood was drawn before treatment and at week 3 after checkpoint blockade. Patients had no prior systemic cancer treatment, immunosuppressants or other active cancers. Repertoires were generated with immunoSEQ multiplex PCR, while TCRdb's copy carries only in-frame clones and drops some. The sample records 6,000 to 8,500 clones, approximately 81% being singletons. Trimming shortened V by 4 bases and J by 4 bases, and 11 bases separated the two germline ends. The CDR3 totals 13 residues. The V gene's germline CDR1 is SQVTM and CDR2 ANQGSEA. Comments on this clone: What it recognizes is unknown.

Findings and limits, study-wide: PBMC repertoires of eventual disease-control patients split at W3 into clonality or diversity gains.

This receptor was obtained from a human donor with melanoma. The chain uses TRBV29-1 and TRBJ1-3, with D maybe TRBD1 (5 bases). The sample here was blood, taken from a patient treated with checkpoint blockade. The CDR3 here is CSVVGVYGNTIYF. The CDR3, as DNA: TGCAGCGTTGTGGGGGTTTACGGAAACACCATATATTTT.